The rows below give T cell receptor beta chains drawn from one sample of a study of blood T cell repertoires in COVID-19. Sequenced by immunoSEQ multiplex PCR; TCRdb stores in-frame clones only, minus some. The sample contains 250,000 to 300,000 clones, more than 70% of which appear only once. Sample: peripheral blood. These receptors originate from a woman between 25 and 40 years old with COVID-19, enrolled during active disease. The CDR3 runs from the conserved cysteine through the conserved F or W. D genes are given only for firm matches. The listing skips clone size in some rows; elsewhere it reads once, few, many or a size class.

d_gene,v_gene,abundance,j_gene,CDR3nt,CDR3aa
TRBD1,TRBV7-8,.,TRBJ2-1,TGTGCCAGCAGCTCTACCGGACAGGACGAGCAGTTCTTC,CASSSTGQDEQFF
.,TRBV10-3,.,TRBJ1-4,TGTGCCATCGGCCAGGATAATGAAAAACTGTTTTTT,CAIGQDNEKLFF
.,TRBV5-8,.,TRBJ1-4,TGTGCCAGCAGCTTGTTTCTTGGCGGCCGAGGGAGTGAAAAACTGTTTTTT,CASSLFLGGRGSEKLFF
.,TRBV6-2/TRBV6-3,.,TRBJ2-7,TGTGCCAGCAGTCCCTACAGGAATCTCTACGAGCAGTACTTC,CASSPYRNLYEQYF
TRBD2,TRBV24-1,.,TRBJ2-5,TGTGCCACCAGTGATTCCCCGACTAGCTTGGAGACCCAGTACTTC,CATSDSPTSLETQYF
TRBD1,TRBV5-4,.,TRBJ1-1,TGTGCCAGCAGCTCTCAGGGGGGCACTGAAGCTTTCTTT,CASSSQGGTEAFF
.,TRBV24-1,.,TRBJ1-2,TGTGCCACCAGTGACCCACAGACGATCTATGGCTACACCTTC,CATSDPQTIYGYTF
.,TRBV6-5,.,TRBJ2-1,TGTGCCAGCAGTTACTCACCTTGGGGGGGCGAGCAGTTCTTC,CASSYSPWGGEQFF
.,TRBV12-5,.,TRBJ2-3,TGTGCTAGTGGTTTACTTAGCGCAGTTAGCACAGATACGCAGTATTTT,CASGLLSAVSTDTQYF
.,TRBV30,.,TRBJ2-4,TGTGCCTGGACGACCCCATGGGGTCGGGGAAACATTCAGTACTTC,CAWTTPWGRGNIQYF
.,TRBV30,.,TRBJ1-5,TGTGCCTGGAGTGCCGGGATCGATCAGCCCCAGCATTTT,CAWSAGIDQPQHF
.,TRBV5-5,.,TRBJ1-4,TGTGCCAGCAGCTTTCGTCGACAAATTAATGAAAAACTGTTTTTT,CASSFRRQINEKLFF
TRBD1,TRBV2,.,TRBJ2-7,TGTGCCAGCAGTGAAGTCAGGGGGAGATACGAGCAGTACTTC,CASSEVRGRYEQYF
.,TRBV6-5,.,TRBJ1-5,TGTGCCAGCAGCCGAAGCGAGCATCAGCCCCAGCATTTT,CASSRSEHQPQHF
.,TRBV7-2,.,TRBJ2-6,TGTGCCAGCAGCTTTAGGGGAGGAGGAGCCTCTGGGGCCAACGTCCTGACTTTC,CASSFRGGGASGANVLTF
TRBD1,TRBV28,.,TRBJ1-5,TGTGCCAGCAGTCCAACCCAGGGGGCGGGAAATCAGCCCCAGCATTTT,CASSPTQGAGNQPQHF
TRBD1,TRBV19,.,TRBJ1-2,TGTGCCAGTAGTCACCCCGGCCGGGACAGGAGCGGCTACACCTTC,CASSHPGRDRSGYTF
TRBD1,TRBV5-1,few,TRBJ2-7,TGCGCCAGCACCTTGGACTGGACAGGGGACTACGAGCAGTACTTC,CASTLDWTGDYEQYF
.,TRBV2,.,TRBJ2-7,TGTGCCAGCAGTGAAGCGGCGGGGTACGAGCAGTACTTC,CASSEAAGYEQYF
.,TRBV12-3/TRBV12-4,.,TRBJ1-1,TGTGCCAGCAGTTGGGGGGAGAACACTGAAGCTTTTTTT,CASSWGENTEAFF
TRBD2,TRBV20-1,.,TRBJ2-7,TGCAGTGCTAGTCCCGGACTAGCGGGGGCCTACGAGCAGTACTTC,CSASPGLAGAYEQYF
.,TRBV7-2,.,TRBJ1-1,TGTGCCAGCAGCCTTCAAAGGGGCCAAAACACTGAAGCTTTCTTT,CASSLQRGQNTEAFF
.,TRBV28,.,TRBJ2-3,TGTGCCAGCAGTGACACGGGAGCACCCACAGATACGCAGTATTTT,CASSDTGAPTDTQYF
.,TRBV27,.,TRBJ2-1,TGTGCCAGCAGTTTACGCACTGGGCGCCAGATGGGCAATGAGCAGTTCTTC,CASSLRTGRQMGNEQFF
.,TRBV9,.,TRBJ2-2,TGTGCCAGCAGCCTGACCCTGACATGGGCGGGCACCGGGGAGCTGTTTTTT,CASSLTLTWAGTGELFF
TRBD2,TRBV5-4,.,TRBJ2-3,TGTGCCAGCAGGTCGTTCGGAACTAGCGGGAGTGATACGCAGTATTTT,CASRSFGTSGSDTQYF
.,TRBV5-1,.,TRBJ2-5,TGCGCCAGCAGCTTGGCCCCTCGGGAAGGCCAGTACTTC,CASSLAPREGQYF
TRBD1,TRBV6-6,once,TRBJ2-7,TGTGCCAGCAGTTACTCGGGACAGGGCCCCTACTACGAGCAGTACTTC,CASSYSGQGPYYEQYF
TRBD2,TRBV11-2,few,TRBJ2-5,TGTGCCAGCAGCGCATGGACTAGCGGGAGTGGAGAGACCCAGTACTTC,CASSAWTSGSGETQYF
.,TRBV5-6,.,TRBJ2-3,TGTGCCAGCAGCTTGTTTGGTGGGAGATTAGGGACAGATACGCAGTATTTT,CASSLFGGRLGTDTQYF
.,TRBV6-4,.,TRBJ2-3,TGTGCCAGCAGTGAACAGGGTGGTGGAGATACGCAGTATTTT,CASSEQGGGDTQYF
.,TRBV29-1,.,TRBJ2-1,TGCAGCGTTGAACGAGGGTCCTACAATGAGCAGTTCTTC,CSVERGSYNEQFF
TRBD1,TRBV7-3,.,TRBJ2-1,TGTGCCAGCAGCCCGACAGGGGCCTCCTACAATGAGCAGTTCTTC,CASSPTGASYNEQFF
.,TRBV11-1,.,TRBJ1-1,TGTGCCAGCAGCCAAGACACGGTGAACACTGAAGCTTTCTTT,CASSQDTVNTEAFF
TRBD2,TRBV6-1,.,TRBJ2-2,TGTGCCAGCAGTGAGCTAGCGGGACCCGGGGAGCTGTTTTTT,CASSELAGPGELFF
.,TRBV28,.,TRBJ2-1,TGTGCCAGCAGGGGGGGAGACTCCTACAATGAGCAGTTCTTC,CASRGGDSYNEQFF
.,TRBV28,.,TRBJ1-5,TGTGCCAGCAGTTTATGGGGCAGGTACAATCAGCCCCAGCATTTT,CASSLWGRYNQPQHF
.,TRBV27,.,TRBJ1-1,TGTGCCAGCAGTTTATCACAGGGTATCGGCACTGAAGCTTTCTTT,CASSLSQGIGTEAFF
TRBD2,TRBV6-2/TRBV6-3,.,TRBJ2-5,TGTGCCAGCAGTTACGGGGCAGCGGGAGGAATAAAGACCCAGTACTTC,CASSYGAAGGIKTQYF
TRBD1,TRBV2,few,TRBJ1-2,TGTGCCAGCAGTCGACAGGGTACAAATGGCTACACCTTC,CASSRQGTNGYTF
.,TRBV12-3/TRBV12-4,.,TRBJ2-7,TGTGCCAGCAGCCGGAGCTCCTACGAGCAGTACTTC,CASSRSSYEQYF
.,TRBV6-1,.,TRBJ1-5,TGTGCCAGCAGTGAACTACAGGATAGCAATCAGCCCCAGCATTTT,CASSELQDSNQPQHF
.,TRBV6-5,.,TRBJ1-1,TGTGCCAGCAGTTACTATTCTAACACTGAAGCTTTCTTT,CASSYYSNTEAFF
TRBD1,TRBV28,.,TRBJ1-5,TGTGCCAGCAGTTTGTTAAGGACAGGGGGCAGGTATAGCAATCAGCCCCAGCATTTT,CASSLLRTGGRYSNQPQHF
.,TRBV15,.,TRBJ2-1,TGTGCCACCAGCAGGGACTTCTTTAATGAGCAGTTCTTC,CATSRDFFNEQFF
TRBD2,TRBV3-1/TRBV3-2,.,TRBJ2-7,TGTGCCAGCAGCCAGGGACTAGCGGGAGTGAGTGAGCAGTACTTC,CASSQGLAGVSEQYF
TRBD2,TRBV28,.,TRBJ2-7,TGTGCCAGCAGTTTTCTTAGCGGGGCCTACGAGCAGTACTTC,CASSFLSGAYEQYF
.,TRBV5-1,once,TRBJ2-3,TGCGCCAGCAGCATACCTTGGGACTCGAACACAGATACGCAGTATTTT,CASSIPWDSNTDTQYF
.,TRBV19,.,TRBJ1-1,TGTGCCAGTAGTTCGGGTTGGTACACTGAAGCTTTCTTT,CASSSGWYTEAFF
TRBD2,TRBV5-1,.,TRBJ2-1,TGCGCCAGCAGCATAGGGACTAGCGATGAGCAGTTCTTC,CASSIGTSDEQFF
TRBD1,TRBV6-5,few,TRBJ1-5,TGTGCCAGCAGCCGCGGGACAGGGGGGAATCAGCCCCAGCATTTT,CASSRGTGGNQPQHF
TRBD2,TRBV3-1/TRBV3-2,.,TRBJ2-5,TGTGCCAGCAGCCACGGGACTAGCGGGAGTAGTAGGGAGACCCAGTACTTC,CASSHGTSGSSRETQYF
.,TRBV9,.,TRBJ2-7,TGTGCCAGCAGCGTAGACGGGAGTGCTGCGGAGCAGTACTTC,CASSVDGSAAEQYF
TRBD1,TRBV2,few,TRBJ1-6,TGTGCCAGCCGGCCGTCAGGGGGTTCCTATAATTCACCCCTCCACTTT,CASRPSGGSYNSPLHF
.,TRBV19,.,TRBJ1-1,TGTGCCAGTAGCCCCAGGGGTGGGGAAGCTTTCTTT,CASSPRGGEAFF